Presented here are 8 T cell receptor beta chains from one specimen sequenced in a study of CD8 T cells in ankylosing spondylitis. TCRdb recomputed calls from the 5' RACE reads with MiXCR, one row per CDR3 protein. Of some 200,000 distinct CDR3 sequences detected, 20% to 30% appear once; the ten largest clones hold around 6.3%. Sequenced material: blood, either unsorted or a sorted T cell fraction (not recorded which). These receptors were obtained from a male donor with ankylosing spondylitis or in good health (not recorded which).

This clonotype came up many times. The CDR3 here is CASSAGGDRAYEQYF. The CDR3 DNA reads TGTGCCAGCAGCGCAGGTGGAGACAGGGCCTACGAGCAGTACTTC. This sequence joins TRBV9 and TRBJ2-7, with TRBD1 identical over 7 bases. This CDR3 is built from 15 residues. V lost 3 bases to trimming and J lost 2 bases; unmatched junction nucleotides: 8. The V gene's germline CDR1 is SGDLS and CDR2 YYNGEE.

The chain couples TRBV5-1 to TRBJ2-5; tentatively, D is TRBD1 (6 bases). Germline CDR1 is SGHRS and CDR2 is YFSETQ. Trimming took off 4 bases at V and 1 base at J, with 11 bases between the two ends. CDR3 length: 14 amino acids. The CDR3: CASSPRTVQETQYF. In DNA form, the CDR3 reads TGCGCCAGCAGCCCCCGGACAGTCCAAGAGACCCAGTACTTC.

This clonotype was seen ten or more times. This rearrangement joins TRBV29-1 to TRBJ2-5; TRBD2 aligns across 8 bases. Trimming removed 3 bases from V and 5 bases from J; junction bases left unmatched: 5. CDR1 is SQVTM, CDR2 ANQGSEA, per germline. The CDR3 sequence is 13 residues long. CDR3 region: CSVDSGSPETQYF. The CDR3 nucleotides are TGCAGCGTTGACAGCGGGAGTCCGGAGACCCAGTACTTC.

This clonotype was recorded at least ten times. The chain couples TRBV20-1 to TRBJ1-4, with D possibly TRBD1 on 5 matching bases. The V end lost 5 bases, the J end lost 5 bases, and 15 bases lay between the germline ends. The CDR3 consists of 14 residues. CDR1 DFQATT and CDR2 SNEGSKA come from the germline V gene (reference sequence). The CDR3 DNA reads TGCAGTGCTCGACCGGGACGGCCGAATGAAAAACTGTTTTTT. This gives the protein CSARPGRPNEKLFF.

At least ten counts were recorded for this clonotype. This sequence joins TRBV5-5 and TRBJ2-7; 13 nucleotides align to TRBD2. Trimming at V came to 4 bases and at J to 7 bases, leaving 8 bases not matched to a gene. Germline loops: CDR1 SGHKS, CDR2 YYEKEE (reference sequence). The CDR3 consists of 15 residues. The CDR3 bases are TGTGCCAGCAGCCTCCAACTAGCGGGAGGGCGTGAGCAGTACTTC. It yields the protein CASSLQLAGGREQYF.

This clonotype has a count of ten or more. The chain employs TRBV4-2 and TRBJ1-4, with 8 positions matching TRBD1. Germline V gene lookup returns CDR1 LGHNA and CDR2 YNFKEQ. V shed 3 bases and J 5 bases; nucleotides not matched to a gene: 11. The CDR3 has 17 amino acids. The CDR3 DNA is TGTGCCAGCAGCCAGTTAGACAGGGGAGGCCTGAATGAAAAACTGTTTTTT. Translating it yields CASSQLDRGGLNEKLFF.

With respect to this clonotype: This may arise from a read error, as a much more abundant clone is one base away. This chain links TRBV29-1 with TRBJ2-7; possible D gene TRBD1, 5 bases. Per the germline V gene, CDR1 is SQVTM and CDR2 is ANQGSEA. The CDR3 length is 13 residues. V lost 1 base to trimming and J lost 2 bases, with 9 bases between them. CDR3: CSVEVQDTYEQYF. CDR3 coding DNA: TGCAGCGTTGAAGTACAGGATACCTACGAGCAGTACTTC.

Ten or more counts support this clonotype. The chain has TRBV10-3 and TRBJ2-1; tentatively, D is TRBD1 or TRBD2 (6 bases each). This CDR3 comprises 16 residues. Germline CDR1 ENHRY, CDR2 SYGVKD. V dropped 2 bases and J dropped 5 bases, with 16 bases sitting between them. The CDR3 DNA reads as TGTGCCATCAGTGAGACGGGGTATCGGGGGCACAATGAGCAGTTCTTC. Translated: CAISETGYRGHNEQFF.